The T cell receptor beta chain described here comes from a study of identical twins. This clonotype came up many times. MiXCR was run by TCRdb on the 5' RACE reads, yielding one entry per CDR3 protein. The table records 350,000 or so distinct CDR3 sequences, 9% to 10% of them present only once. In every case, the donor was a healthy Caucasian. Trimming stripped 3 bases from V and 4 bases from J, with 9 bases between. The germline gives CDR1 LGHDT, CDR2 YNNKEL (reference sequence). The CDR3 consists of 13 residues. This sequence was found in a woman aged 45-59 years in good health. The rearrangement joins TRBV3-1 to TRBJ2-5, with D possibly TRBD2 on 6 matching bases. Sequencing used naive T cells sorted from blood. The CDR3 spells CASSHLGGETQYF. The CDR3 bases are TGTGCCAGCAGCCACCTGGGGGGAGAGACCCAGTACTTC.